The 2 T cell receptor beta chains reported below all come from one sample, sequenced in a study of blood T cells in healthy people across ages (dated by TCRdb to the mid-2010s). Receptor amplification or capture employed 5' RACE. The sequencer listed for this sample is Illumina HiSeq 2500. The second PCR ran for about 6 to 11 cycles and used a J-beta primer mix along with a sample-barcoded 5' primer. Through fastp at Q25 and MiXCR, TCRdb rebuilt clones from the public reads, retaining in-frame beta chains. Each CDR3 protein appears once, grouped with its most common genes and DNA. This sample is represented by fewer than 750,000 distinct CDR3 sequences; 47% of them were singletons. 20% to 25% of the sample is taken by the ten largest. The sequenced sample was blood. The receptors were sampled from a man older than 75 in good health.

This chain uses TRBV20-1 with TRBJ2-1; TRBD2 agrees at 11 bases. CDR3 size: 16 residues. The germline V gene encodes CDR1 DFQATT and CDR2 SNEGSKA (reference sequence). After removal of 0 bases from V and 4 bases from J, the junction contained 5 bases not matched to a gene. The CDR3 spells CSARDPRTSGYNEQFF. The DNA for the CDR3 is TGCAGTGCTAGAGATCCGAGGACTAGCGGGTACAATGAGCAGTTCTTC.

For this clonotype: An end of the junction differs from the germline gene, which may be a read error. The chain has TRBV4-3 and TRBJ2-1; 8 bases fit TRBD1. Germline lookup yields CDR1 LGHNA and CDR2 YSLEER. CDR3 size: 17 residues. CDR3 nucleotide sequence: TGCGTCAGCAGCCAAGAGTACGGCAGGGGGCGCTTGAATGAGCAGTTCTTC. Translated: CVSSQEYGRGRLNEQFF.